The table lists the clone carrying this TCR beta chain with many counts. This sample is drawn from a study of early T cells in non-severe SARS-CoV-2 infection. Individual cDNA molecules received unique molecular identifiers. Using its own MiXCR run on the 5' RACE reads, TCRdb lists one record per CDR3 protein. The table shows roughly 45,000 distinct CDR3 sequences, with around 4% occurring only once. This CDR3 has 13 amino acids. V lost 7 bases, J lost 8 bases, and 18 bases lay in between. The germline CDR1 and CDR2 sequences are SGHTA and FQGNSA. The receptor was isolated from an adult who was a healthcare worker with PCR-confirmed SARS-CoV-2 infection or an uninfected control (not recorded which). This chain joins TRBV7-2 and TRBJ2-7, with a possible D match to TRBD2 (6 bases). The source material was whole blood. CDR3 residues: CASTQLAGRQQYF. The CDR3, as DNA: TGTGCCAGCACCCAGCTGGCGGGGCGGCAGCAGTACTTC.